This T cell receptor (beta chain) was captured by sequencing in a study of cytotoxic CD8 clonotypes in ibrutinib-treated CLL. Across the study: After median roughly 70 months, around 14 stayed in remission, about 12 progressed; responses around 24 partial, 2 complete. Response samples were drawn at a median of about 13 months of treatment, range 6 to 36. Across samples, productive templates numbered around 260,000 and productive rearrangements reached around 98,000 on average.

TCRdb's copy holds only in-frame clones and misses some; the assay was immunoSEQ multiplex PCR. The sample lists 330,000 or so clones, roughly 67% occurring once. CDR1 is SQVTM, CDR2 ANQGSEA, per germline. The CDR3 has 12 amino acids. V was trimmed by 4 bases and J by 6 bases, leaving 10 bases between them. The chain joins TRBV29-1 to TRBJ2-1, with D possibly being TRBD2 (6 bases). This receptor was taken from a human donor with chronic lymphocytic leukemia. The specimen comprised PBMCs, sampled after 36 months of ibrutinib treatment. The CDR3 loop is CSVVWRGNEQFF. CDR3 coding DNA: TGCAGCGTTGTGTGGAGGGGCAATGAGCAGTTCTTC.